Listed here is a single TCR beta chain. Its antigen remains unknown. This CDR3 is 17 amino acids long. J lost 4 bases, V lost 5 bases, and 14 bases had no gene match. CDR1 and CDR2 from the germline V gene are PRHDT and FYEKMQ (reference sequence). Some clones are missing from TCRdb's copy, which holds only in-frame ones; the method was immunoSEQ multiplex PCR. The sample yields approximately 85,000 clones, approximately 84% seen once. The data stem from a study of radiotherapy plus CTLA-4 blockade in lung cancer. The study's findings and limits: Reported findings show early blood T cell clone dynamics, with interferon-beta, best predicted response.

The sample here was peripheral blood, taken from a patient treated with radiotherapy plus ipilimumab. The TCR originated in a human donor with non-small cell lung cancer who had a partial response to radiotherapy plus ipilimumab. V gene TRBV13 combines with J gene TRBJ1-3; 7 nucleotides match TRBD1. CDR3 nucleotide sequence: TGTGCCAGCAGCCCCACCCAGGGGGGAAGGTTCGGAAACACCATATATTTT. Its translation: CASSPTQGGRFGNTIYF.